The 18 T cell receptor beta chains presented below share a single source sample, sequenced in a study of T cells after yellow fever vaccination. TCRdb itself ran the 5' RACE reads through MiXCR, one entry per CDR3 protein. The sample lists approximately 160,000 distinct CDR3 sequences; about 6.2% were seen once. Sample: CD4+ T cells sorted from PBMCs, taken on the day of the first yellow fever vaccination. These receptors originate from a man between 18 and 35 years old who received the YFV17D yellow fever vaccine.

The CDR3, as DNA: TGTGCCAGTACCGGAGTAATGGCTGGGGCCAACGTCCTGACTTTC. Translated, it gives CASTGVMAGANVLTF. The rearrangement joins TRBV19 to TRBJ2-6, with no clear D. V dropped 7 bases and J dropped 2 bases, with 12 bases sitting between them. The germline V gene encodes CDR1 LNHDA and CDR2 SQIVND (reference sequence). The CDR3 is 15 amino acids.

The V gene is TRBV3-1, the J gene TRBJ2-3, with D uncertain. V was pared by 5 bases and J by 3 bases, with 21 bases between. CDR1 and CDR2 (germline): LGHDT, YNNKEL (reference sequence). The CDR3 contains 17 residues. The DNA of the CDR3 is TGTGCCAGCAGCTTAACCCTGACCCGATGGAGTACAGATACGCAGTATTTT. It codes for CASSLTLTRWSTDTQYF.

To note about this clonotype: At one of its ends the junction is not consistent with the germline gene, which may arise from a read error. The J gene is TRBJ2-3, the V gene TRBV18; a possible D gene is TRBD1 (6 bases). The CDR3 is made up of 15 amino acids. The germline gives CDR1 KGHSH, CDR2 LQKENI. For the CDR3, the DNA is TGTGTCAGCTCACCCGCTAAGGGGGTCACAGATACGCAGTATTTT. Amino acid sequence: CVSSPAKGVTDTQYF.

In its sample, this clonotype was seen many times. V gene TRBV7-6 combines with J gene TRBJ2-1, with D perhaps TRBD1 or TRBD2 (5 bases each). V lost 5 bases to trimming and J lost 0 bases, with 14 bases between them. The CDR3 runs 16 residues. Germline values: CDR1 SGHVS, CDR2 FNYEAQ. The chain's CDR3 is CASSLRGVSSYNEQFF. Here the CDR3 DNA reads TGTGCCAGCAGCCTCCGAGGGGTGAGCTCCTACAATGAGCAGTTCTTC.

This clonotype was recorded at least ten times. V and J are TRBV20-1 and TRBJ1-1; D is possibly TRBD1 (5 bases). Looked up from germline, CDR1 is DFQATT and CDR2 is SNEGSKA (reference sequence). The CDR3 is 15 amino acids. V was clipped by 0 bases and J by 3 bases, with 14 bases between them. Written as DNA, the CDR3 is TGCAGTGCTAGAGATCCGCAGGGTTCGTACACTGAAGCTTTCTTT. It is translated as CSARDPQGSYTEAFF.

The rearrangement uses TRBV5-1 and TRBJ2-5, with D perhaps assigned TRBD1 or TRBD2 (5 bases each). CDR3 length: 14 amino acids. CDR1 SGHRS and CDR2 YFSETQ come from the germline V gene. Trimming left V 4 bases short and J 0 bases short, with 10 bases between. This CDR3 is CASSKGTDQETQYF. The CDR3 DNA reads TGCGCCAGCAGCAAGGGGACCGACCAAGAGACCCAGTACTTC.

This clonotype was detected ten times or more. This chain links TRBV9 with TRBJ1-1; possibly TRBD1 for D (5 bases). Germline values: CDR1 SGDLS, CDR2 YYNGEE. This CDR3 spans 13 amino acids. V lost 5 bases and J 1 base, leaving 9 bases between the germline ends. The CDR3 nucleotides are TGTGCCAGCAGAAGGGACGGGAACACTGAAGCTTTCTTT. Its translation: CASRRDGNTEAFF. Supplemented by reference TRBV9 and TRBJ1-1, the full variable domain reads DSGVTQTPKHLITATGQRVTLRCSPRSGDLSVYWYQQSLDQGLQFLIQYYNGEERAKGNILERFSAQQFPDLHSELNLSSLELGDSALYFCASRRDGNTEAFFGQGTRLTVV.

This clonotype was counted at least ten times. In DNA, the CDR3 is TGTGCCAGCAGCTTAGCCTGGGAGACCCAGTACTTC. Its protein product is CASSLAWETQYF. This rearrangement joins TRBV7-9 to TRBJ2-5, with D unclear. CDR1 is SEHNR, CDR2 FQNEAQ, per germline (reference sequence). Trimming took off 0 bases at V and 5 bases at J, with 4 bases between the two ends. CDR3 length equals 12 residues.

This clonotype appeared many times. The chain recombines TRBV28 with TRBJ2-5, with D unclear. Germline assignment: CDR1 MDHEN and CDR2 SYDVKM. The germline V and J ends were trimmed by 5 bases and 2 bases, with 12 bases remaining between them. CDR3 length: 14 residues. CDR3 bases: TGTGCCAGCAGTCTTTCAGGCAAGCAAGAGACCCAGTACTTC. Translating gives CASSLSGKQETQYF.

This clonotype was recorded many times. This chain joins TRBV5-4 and TRBJ2-3, with TRBD1 matching 7 bases. CDR1 and CDR2 from the germline V gene are SGHNT and YYREEE (reference sequence). V was clipped by 4 bases and J by 0 bases; unmatched bases: 5. The CDR3 has 15 amino acids. The CDR3 DNA is TGTGCCAGCAGCCAAGACAGGGCCAGCACAGATACGCAGTATTTT. Translating gives CASSQDRASTDTQYF.

J is TRBJ2-2 and V is TRBV5-1, with D hard to call. The CDR3 length is 15 residues. V lost 1 base, J lost 0 bases, and 7 bases lay in between. CDR1 is SGHRS, CDR2 YFSETQ, per germline. CDR3 amino acids: CASSLRVANTGELFF. The CDR3 DNA is TGCGCCAGCAGCTTGAGGGTCGCGAACACCGGGGAGCTGTTTTTT.

This chain connects TRBV6-5 to TRBJ2-1; 12 bases agree with TRBD2. V lost 2 bases to trimming and J lost 5 bases; unmatched junction nucleotides: 7. CDR1 and CDR2 from the germline V gene are MNHEY and SVGAGI. This CDR3 comprises 17 residues. This chain's CDR3 is CASSYLPLAGGDNEQFF. The CDR3 bases are TGTGCCAGCAGTTACCTGCCCCTAGCGGGGGGGGACAATGAGCAGTTCTTC.

This rearrangement joins TRBV3-1 to TRBJ2-1; 11 bases are shared with TRBD2. J was trimmed by 9 bases and V by 2 bases; bases with no gene match: 3. CDR1 is LGHDT and CDR2 is YNNKEL in the germline V gene (reference sequence). The CDR3 has 14 residues. This chain's CDR3 is CASSQFLAGGEQFF. The CDR3 region has the DNA TGTGCCAGCAGCCAATTCCTAGCGGGGGGTGAGCAGTTCTTC.

This clonotype was seen repeatedly, ten times or more. Here the CDR3 DNA reads TGCAGTGCTAGGTCAGGGGGTGGGACTGAAGCTTTCTTT. Translating it yields CSARSGGGTEAFF. The genes are TRBV20-1 and TRBJ1-1; 7 bases are a match to TRBD1. The V gene end was trimmed by 3 bases and the J gene end by 5 bases; junction bases not matched to a gene: 6. The CDR3 totals 13 residues. The V gene's germline CDR1 is DFQATT and CDR2 SNEGSKA (reference sequence).

This clonotype was observed at least ten times. The chain carries TRBV5-1 and TRBJ2-2, with 12 positions matching TRBD2. Germline V lookup: CDR1 SGHRS, CDR2 YFSETQ. V shed 4 bases, J shed 6 bases, and the junction held 4 bases outside the gene matches. The CDR3 contains 15 residues. The DNA of the CDR3 is TGCGCCAGCAGCAACAGGACTAGCGGGGCCGGGGAGCTGTTTTTT. It encodes CASSNRTSGAGELFF.

A few counts support this clonotype. V gene TRBV18 combines with J gene TRBJ2-3; D unresolved. V lost 1 base and J lost 2, with 10 bases in between. Germline CDR1 KGHSH, CDR2 LQKENI. The CDR3 contains 15 residues. The CDR3 DNA is TGTGCCAGCTCACCACGGGCGGCGGACACAGATACGCAGTATTTT. The encoded protein is CASSPRAADTDTQYF.

Many counts were recorded for this clonotype. This chain joins TRBV7-3 and TRBJ2-3; 10 nucleotides align to TRBD2. Trimming took 8 bases from V and 4 from J; bases not matched to a gene: 12. The CDR3 is 16 residues long. Germline-derived CDR1 and CDR2 are SGHTA and FQGTGA. The CDR3 loop reads CASSKGPSGGADTQYF. DNA for the CDR3: TGTGCCAGCTCCAAAGGGCCCAGCGGGGGGGCAGATACGCAGTATTTT.

This clonotype came up many times. The V and J genes are TRBV12-3 or TRBV12-4 and TRBJ1-1; D is perhaps TRBD1 (6 bases). V was shortened by 7 bases and J by 1 base, with 16 bases between the two germline ends. CDR3 size: 15 residues. The CDR3 DNA sequence: TGTGCCAGCAATATCCGGACAGCAAGGAACACTGAAGCTTTCTTT. Translating it yields CASNIRTARNTEAFF.